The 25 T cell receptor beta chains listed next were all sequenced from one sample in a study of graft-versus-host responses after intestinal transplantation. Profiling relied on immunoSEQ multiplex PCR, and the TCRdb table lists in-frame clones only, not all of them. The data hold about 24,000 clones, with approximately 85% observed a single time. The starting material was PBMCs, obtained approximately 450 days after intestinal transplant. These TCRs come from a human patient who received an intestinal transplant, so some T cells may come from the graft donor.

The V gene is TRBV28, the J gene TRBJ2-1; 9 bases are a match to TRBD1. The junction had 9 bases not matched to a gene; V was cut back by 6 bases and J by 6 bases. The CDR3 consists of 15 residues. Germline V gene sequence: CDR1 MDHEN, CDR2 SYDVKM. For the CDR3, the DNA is TGTGCCAGCAGCTTGGGGGACAGGGTTGCCAATGAGCAGTTCTTC. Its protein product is CASSLGDRVANEQFF.

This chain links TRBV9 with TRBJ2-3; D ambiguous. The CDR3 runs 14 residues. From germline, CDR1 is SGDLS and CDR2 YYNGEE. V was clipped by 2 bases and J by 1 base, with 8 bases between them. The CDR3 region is CASSVLTGTDTQYF. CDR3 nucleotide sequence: TGTGCCAGCAGCGTTCTAACAGGCACAGATACGCAGTATTTT.

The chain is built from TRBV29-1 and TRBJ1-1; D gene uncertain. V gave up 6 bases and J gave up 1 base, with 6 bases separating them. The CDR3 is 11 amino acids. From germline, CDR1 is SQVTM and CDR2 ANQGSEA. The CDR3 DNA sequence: TGCAGCGTGGAGGGGAACACTGAAGCTTTCTTT. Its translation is CSVEGNTEAFF.

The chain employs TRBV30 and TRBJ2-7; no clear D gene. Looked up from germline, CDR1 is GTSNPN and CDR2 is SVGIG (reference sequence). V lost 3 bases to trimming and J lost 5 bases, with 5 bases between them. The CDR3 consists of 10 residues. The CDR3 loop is CAWSLNEQYF. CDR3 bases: TGTGCCTGGAGCTTAAACGAGCAGTACTTC.

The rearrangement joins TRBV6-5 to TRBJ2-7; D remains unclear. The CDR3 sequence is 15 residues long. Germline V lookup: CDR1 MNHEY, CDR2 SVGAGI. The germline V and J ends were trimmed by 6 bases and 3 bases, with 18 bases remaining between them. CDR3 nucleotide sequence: TGTGCCAGCAGCCGATACGCGGTAACGGACTACGAGCAGTACTTC. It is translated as CASSRYAVTDYEQYF.

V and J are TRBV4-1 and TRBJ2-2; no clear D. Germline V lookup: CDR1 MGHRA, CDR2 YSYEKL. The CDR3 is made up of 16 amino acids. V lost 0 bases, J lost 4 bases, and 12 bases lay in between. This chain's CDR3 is CASSQDVLLPTGELFF. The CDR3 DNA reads TGCGCCAGCAGCCAAGATGTACTACTACCCACCGGGGAGCTGTTTTTT.

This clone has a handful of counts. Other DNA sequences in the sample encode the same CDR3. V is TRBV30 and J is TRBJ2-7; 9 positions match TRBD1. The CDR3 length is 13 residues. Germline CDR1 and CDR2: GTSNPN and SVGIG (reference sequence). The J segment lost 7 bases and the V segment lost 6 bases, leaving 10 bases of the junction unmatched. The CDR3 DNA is TGTGCCTGCGCGGCGGGACAGGGCGTGGAGCAGTACTTC. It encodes CACAAGQGVEQYF.

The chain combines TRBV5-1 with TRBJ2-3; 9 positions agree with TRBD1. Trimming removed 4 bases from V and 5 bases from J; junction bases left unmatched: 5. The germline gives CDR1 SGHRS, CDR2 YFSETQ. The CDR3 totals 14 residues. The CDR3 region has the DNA TGCGCCAGCAGCAGGGACAGGGAGGGAGATACGCAGTATTTT. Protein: CASSRDREGDTQYF.

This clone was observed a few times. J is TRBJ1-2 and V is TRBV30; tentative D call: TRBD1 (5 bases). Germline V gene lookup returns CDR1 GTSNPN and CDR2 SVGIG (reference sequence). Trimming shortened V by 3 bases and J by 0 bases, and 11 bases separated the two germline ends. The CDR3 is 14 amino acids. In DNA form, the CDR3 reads TGTGCCTGGAGCGGGGCCCCGCCTAACTATGGCTACACCTTC. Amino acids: CAWSGAPPNYGYTF.

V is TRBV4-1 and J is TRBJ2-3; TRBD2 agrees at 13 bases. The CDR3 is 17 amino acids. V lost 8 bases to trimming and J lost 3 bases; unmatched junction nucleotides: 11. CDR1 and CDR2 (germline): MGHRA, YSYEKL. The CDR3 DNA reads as TGCGCCAGCCAGGGGGGACTAGCGGGAACCGTGACAGATACGCAGTATTTT. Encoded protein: CASQGGLAGTVTDTQYF.

The CDR3 DNA reads TGTGCCAGCAGATTGGGTGGGGATGAGCAGTTCTTC. As protein: CASRLGGDEQFF. V usage is TRBV11-2 and J usage is TRBJ2-1; no definite D call. CDR3 length equals 12 residues. Looked up from germline, CDR1 is SGHAT and CDR2 is FQNNGV. V was clipped by 6 bases and J by 8 bases, with 11 bases between them. Drawing the rest from reference TRBV11-2 and TRBJ2-1, the complete variable domain is EAGVAQSPRYKIIEKRQSVAFWCNPISGHATLYWYQQILGQGPKLLIQFQNNGVVDDSQLPKDRFSAERLKGVDSTLKIQPAKLEDSAVYLCASRLGGDEQFFGPGTRLTVL.

The CDR3 DNA is TGTGCCAGCAGTCCGACTAGCGGGAGGGGCCGCGCCTACAATGAGCAGTTCTTC. Translated, it gives CASSPTSGRGRAYNEQFF. The V gene is TRBV28, the J gene TRBJ2-1, with 14 bases identical to TRBD2. The ends lost 5 bases at V and 2 bases at J; junction bases unmatched: 8. The CDR3 totals 18 residues. Germline V CDR1 and CDR2: MDHEN, SYDVKM.

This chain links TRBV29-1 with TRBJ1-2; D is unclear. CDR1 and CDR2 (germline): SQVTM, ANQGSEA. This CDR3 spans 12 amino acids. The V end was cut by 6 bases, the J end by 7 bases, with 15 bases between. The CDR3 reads CSVIVPSGGYTF. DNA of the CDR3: TGCAGCGTAATCGTGCCCTCCGGTGGCTACACCTTC.

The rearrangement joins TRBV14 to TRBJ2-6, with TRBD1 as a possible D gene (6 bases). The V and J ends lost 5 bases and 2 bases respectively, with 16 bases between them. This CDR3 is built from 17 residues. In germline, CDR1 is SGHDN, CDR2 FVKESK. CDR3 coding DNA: TGTGCCAGCAGCGGACAGTCGAGGGGAGCTGGGGCCAACGTCCTGACTTTC. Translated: CASSGQSRGAGANVLTF.

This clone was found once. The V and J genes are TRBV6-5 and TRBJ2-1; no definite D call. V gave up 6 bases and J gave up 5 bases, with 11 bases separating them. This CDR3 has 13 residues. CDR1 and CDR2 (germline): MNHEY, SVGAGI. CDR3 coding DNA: TGTGCCAGCAGGCACCAACAGAACAATGAGCAGTTCTTC. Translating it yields CASRHQQNNEQFF.

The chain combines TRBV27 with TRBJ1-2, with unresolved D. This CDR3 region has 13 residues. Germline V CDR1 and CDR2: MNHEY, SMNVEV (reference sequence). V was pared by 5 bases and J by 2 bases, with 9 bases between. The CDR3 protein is CASSPGPNYGYTF. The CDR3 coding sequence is TGTGCCAGCAGTCCCGGCCCCAACTATGGCTACACCTTC.

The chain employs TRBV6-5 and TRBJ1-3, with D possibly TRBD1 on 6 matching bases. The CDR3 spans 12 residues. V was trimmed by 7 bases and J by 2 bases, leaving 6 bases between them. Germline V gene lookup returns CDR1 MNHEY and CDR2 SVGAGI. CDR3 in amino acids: CASTGAGNTIYF. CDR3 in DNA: TGTGCCAGCACAGGGGCTGGAAACACCATATATTTT.

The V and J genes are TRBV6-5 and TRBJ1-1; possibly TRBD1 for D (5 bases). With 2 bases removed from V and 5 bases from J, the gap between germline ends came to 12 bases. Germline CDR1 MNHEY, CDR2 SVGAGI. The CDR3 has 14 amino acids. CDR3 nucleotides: TGTGCCAGCAGTTACGATGGGGGAGGGACTGAAGCTTTCTTT. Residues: CASSYDGGGTEAFF.

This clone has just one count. The CDR3 region has the DNA TGTGCCAGCAGGGCAGGGGATGGCTACACCTTC. Protein sequence: CASRAGDGYTF. The V gene is TRBV6-9, the J gene TRBJ1-2; D might be TRBD1 (6 bases). Looked up from germline, CDR1 is MNHGY and CDR2 is SVAAGI. V lost 6 bases, J lost 6 bases, and 8 bases lay in between. This CDR3 region has 11 residues.

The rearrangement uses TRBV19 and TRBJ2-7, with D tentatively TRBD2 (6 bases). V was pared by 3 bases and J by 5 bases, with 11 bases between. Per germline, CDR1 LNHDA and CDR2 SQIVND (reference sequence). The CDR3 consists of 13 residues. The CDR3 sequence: CASSIWGVDEQYF. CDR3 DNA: TGTGCCAGTAGTATTTGGGGGGTCGACGAGCAGTACTTC.

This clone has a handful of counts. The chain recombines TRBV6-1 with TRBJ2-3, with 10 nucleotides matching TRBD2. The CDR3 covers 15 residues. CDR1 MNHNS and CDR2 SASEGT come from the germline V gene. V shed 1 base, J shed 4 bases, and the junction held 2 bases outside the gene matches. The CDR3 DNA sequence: TGTGCCAGCAGTGAAGGGCTAGCGGGAGCAGATACGCAGTATTTT. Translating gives CASSEGLAGADTQYF.

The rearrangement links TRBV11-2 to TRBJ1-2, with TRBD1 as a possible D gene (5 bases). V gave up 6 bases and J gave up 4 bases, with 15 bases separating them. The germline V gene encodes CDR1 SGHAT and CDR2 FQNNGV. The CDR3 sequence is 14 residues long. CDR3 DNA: TGTGCCAGCAGGCCTACCGGGACGGCCTATGGCTACACCTTC. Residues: CASRPTGTAYGYTF.

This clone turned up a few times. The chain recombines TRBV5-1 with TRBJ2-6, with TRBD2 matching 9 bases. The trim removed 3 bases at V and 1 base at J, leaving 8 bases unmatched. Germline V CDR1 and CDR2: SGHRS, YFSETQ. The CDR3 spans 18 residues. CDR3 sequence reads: CASSSSGGRGSGANVLTF. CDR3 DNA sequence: TGCGCCAGCAGCTCGAGCGGCGGGAGGGGGTCTGGGGCCAACGTCCTGACTTTC.

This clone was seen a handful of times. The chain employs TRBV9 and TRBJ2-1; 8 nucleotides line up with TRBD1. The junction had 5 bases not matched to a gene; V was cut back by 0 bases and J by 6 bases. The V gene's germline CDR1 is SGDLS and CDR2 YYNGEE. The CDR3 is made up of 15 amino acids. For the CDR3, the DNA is TGTGCCAGCAGCGTAGGGGACAGGACGGGCAATGAGCAGTTCTTC. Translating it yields CASSVGDRTGNEQFF.

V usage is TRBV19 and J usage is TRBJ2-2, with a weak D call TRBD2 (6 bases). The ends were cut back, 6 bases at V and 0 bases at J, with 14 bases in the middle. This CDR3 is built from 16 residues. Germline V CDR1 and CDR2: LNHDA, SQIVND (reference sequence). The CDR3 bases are TGTGCCAGTAGCGGGGGAAGCGGGCCGAACACCGGGGAGCTGTTTTTT. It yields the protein CASSGGSGPNTGELFF.